The clone carrying this T cell receptor beta chain was seen at least ten times. Its antigen is unknown. This record comes from a study of T cells after yellow fever vaccination. Findings and limits, study-wide: Across the CD4 and CD8 compartments, a small share of clonotypes was present in both. The study found a weaker secondary response that peaked faster, day 5 versus 15.

V was shortened by 7 bases and J by 7 bases, with 12 bases between the two germline ends. CDR3 length: 13 amino acids. The V gene's germline CDR1 is SGHKS and CDR2 YYEKEE (reference sequence). 5'RACE template switching produced TCR cDNA carrying a universal primer site and UMIs. TCRdb used MiXCR to reprocess the 5' RACE reads, holding one entry per CDR3 protein. The sample contains over 300,000 distinct CDR3 sequences, over 4% of which appear only once. The sample consisted of PBMCs, taken 5 days after the yellow fever booster vaccination. The chain employs TRBV5-5 and TRBJ1-6; maybe TRBD1 (6 bases). The source is a man in his late teens or twenties who received the YFV17D yellow fever vaccine. DNA for the CDR3: TGTGCCAGCCACCGGGACATAAATTCACCCCTCCACTTT. It codes for CASHRDINSPLHF.